This T cell receptor beta chain was captured in a study of spatial heterogeneity in lung cancer. Study-level information: The study consistently detected more beta-chain than alpha-chain sequences.

Time point specified: sample taken at primary tumor resection. No cell sorting; template was whole RNA from tumor, lung tissue or PBMC. Study-wide findings and caveats: One measure, the expanded intratumoral alpha and beta TCR count, tracked tumor mutation counts.

All TCR cDNA molecules were individually tagged with a unique molecular identifier. Each CDR3 protein is one row after TCRdb ran MiXCR on the 5' RACE reads. The sample consists of roughly 5,300 distinct CDR3 sequences, 8.4% of them appearing once. This CDR3 contains 13 residues. V was pared by 3 bases and J by 7 bases, with 13 bases between. The V gene's germline CDR1 is ENHRY and CDR2 SYGVKD. By sample share, this clonotype is medium-sized (0.01 to 0.1%). Its target is not known. The TCR comes from a female donor with early-stage non-small cell lung cancer. The genes are TRBV10-3 and TRBJ2-7; TRBD2 is a possible D gene (6 bases). The source material was lung tumor tissue, sampled at surgery. The CDR3 region has the DNA TGTGCCATCAGTGACTCTGTGGAGGGGGAGCAGTACTTC. It codes for CAISDSVEGEQYF.